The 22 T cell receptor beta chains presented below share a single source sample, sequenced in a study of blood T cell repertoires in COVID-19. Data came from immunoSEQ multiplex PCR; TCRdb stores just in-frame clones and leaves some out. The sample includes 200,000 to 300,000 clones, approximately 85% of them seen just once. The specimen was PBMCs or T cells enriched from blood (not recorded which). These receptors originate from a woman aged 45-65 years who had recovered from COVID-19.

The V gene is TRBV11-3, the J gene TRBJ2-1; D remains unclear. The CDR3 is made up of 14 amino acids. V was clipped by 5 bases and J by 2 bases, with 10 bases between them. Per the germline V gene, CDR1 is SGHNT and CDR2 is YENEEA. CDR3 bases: TGTGCCAGCAGCGACTTTGGTGCCTACAATGAGCAGTTCTTC. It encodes CASSDFGAYNEQFF.

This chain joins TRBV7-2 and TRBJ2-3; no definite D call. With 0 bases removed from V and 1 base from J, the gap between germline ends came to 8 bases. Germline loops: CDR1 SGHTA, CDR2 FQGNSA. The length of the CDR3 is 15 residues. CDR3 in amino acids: CASSLAVARTDTQYF. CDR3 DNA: TGTGCCAGCAGCTTAGCGGTAGCCCGCACAGATACGCAGTATTTT.

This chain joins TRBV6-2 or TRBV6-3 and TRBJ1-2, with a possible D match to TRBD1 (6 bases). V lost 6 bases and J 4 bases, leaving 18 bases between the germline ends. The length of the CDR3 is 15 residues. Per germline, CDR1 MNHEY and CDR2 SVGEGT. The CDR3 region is CASSTRGRGRYGYTF. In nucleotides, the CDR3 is TGTGCCAGCAGCACGCGGGGGCGCGGACGCTATGGCTACACCTTC.

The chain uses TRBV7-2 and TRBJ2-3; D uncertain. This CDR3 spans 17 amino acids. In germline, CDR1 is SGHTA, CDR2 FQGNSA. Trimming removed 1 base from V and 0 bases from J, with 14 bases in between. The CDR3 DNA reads TGTGCCAGCAGCTTAGTCAGGAACCGTGCTAGCACAGATACGCAGTATTTT. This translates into CASSLVRNRASTDTQYF.

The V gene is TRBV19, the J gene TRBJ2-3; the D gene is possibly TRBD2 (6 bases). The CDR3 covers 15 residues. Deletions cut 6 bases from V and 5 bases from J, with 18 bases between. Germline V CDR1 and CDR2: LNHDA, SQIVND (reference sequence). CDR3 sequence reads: CASRQPGVVRDTQYF. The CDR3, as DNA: TGTGCCAGTAGGCAACCGGGGGTAGTGCGAGATACGCAGTATTTT.

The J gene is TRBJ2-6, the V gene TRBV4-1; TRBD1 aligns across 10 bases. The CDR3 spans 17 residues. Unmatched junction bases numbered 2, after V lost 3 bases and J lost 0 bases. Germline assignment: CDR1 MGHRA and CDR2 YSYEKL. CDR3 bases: TGCGCCAGCAGCCAGCGGGACAGGGGCTCTGGGGCCAACGTCCTGACTTTC. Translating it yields CASSQRDRGSGANVLTF.

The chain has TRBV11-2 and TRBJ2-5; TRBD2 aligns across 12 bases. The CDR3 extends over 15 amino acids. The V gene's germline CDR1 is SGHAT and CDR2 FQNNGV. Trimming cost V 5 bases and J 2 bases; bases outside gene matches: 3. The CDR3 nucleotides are TGTGCCAGCAGCCTAGCGGGAGGGCCGCAAGAGACCCAGTACTTC. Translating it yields CASSLAGGPQETQYF.

CDR3 residues: CASRSTGGGYTF. DNA for the CDR3: TGTGCCAGCAGGTCAACAGGTGGTGGCTACACCTTC. The chain recombines TRBV6-5 with TRBJ1-2, with a tentative D call TRBD1 (5 bases). The V end lost 6 bases, the J end lost 7 bases, and 12 bases lay between the germline ends. Germline CDR1 reads MNHEY; CDR2 reads SVGAGI. The CDR3 sequence is 12 residues long.

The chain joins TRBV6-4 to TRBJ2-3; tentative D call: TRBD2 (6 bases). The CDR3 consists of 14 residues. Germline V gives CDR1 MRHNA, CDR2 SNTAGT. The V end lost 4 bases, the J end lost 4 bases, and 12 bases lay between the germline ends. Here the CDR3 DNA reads TGTGCCAGCAGTGTGGGCGGGGACCCAGATACGCAGTATTTT. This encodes CASSVGGDPDTQYF.

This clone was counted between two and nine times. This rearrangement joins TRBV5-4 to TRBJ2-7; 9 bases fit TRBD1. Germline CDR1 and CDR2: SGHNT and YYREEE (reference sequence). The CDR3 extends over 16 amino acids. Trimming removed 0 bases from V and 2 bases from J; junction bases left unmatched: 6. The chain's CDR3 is CASSLDLGTGPYEQYF. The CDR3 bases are TGTGCCAGCAGCTTGGATCTCGGGACAGGGCCCTACGAGCAGTACTTC.

CDR3 residues: CASSEGQGAGYEQYF. The CDR3 DNA sequence: TGTGCCAGCAGCGAGGGACAGGGGGCCGGGTACGAGCAGTACTTC. The genes are TRBV7-3 and TRBJ2-7; 12 bases agree with TRBD1. V was clipped by 5 bases and J by 4 bases; unmatched bases: 6. Looked up from germline, CDR1 is SGHTA and CDR2 is FQGTGA. The CDR3 contains 15 residues.

The CDR3 sequence is CASSLRAARPEAFF. Here the CDR3 DNA reads TGTGCCAGCAGCTTACGAGCAGCGAGGCCTGAAGCTTTCTTT. The chain combines TRBV11-3 with TRBJ1-1; the D is unclear. Germline V CDR1 and CDR2: SGHNT, YENEEA. Trimming took 2 bases from V and 6 from J, leaving 13 bases between them. This CDR3 has 14 residues. Combining the CDR3 with reference TRBV11-3 and TRBJ1-1 gives the whole variable domain EAGVVQSPRYKIIEKKQPVAFWCNPISGHNTLYWYLQNLGQGPELLIRYENEEAVDDSQLPKDRFSAERLKGVDSTLKIQPAELGDSAVYLCASSLRAARPEAFFGQGTRLTVV.

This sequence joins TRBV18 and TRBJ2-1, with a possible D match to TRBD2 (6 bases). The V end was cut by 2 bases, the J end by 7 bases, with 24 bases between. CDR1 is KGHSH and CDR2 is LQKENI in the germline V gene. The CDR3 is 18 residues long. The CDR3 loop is CASSPGTSSASDGNEQFF. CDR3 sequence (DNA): TGTGCCAGCTCACCAGGCACGTCTTCGGCTAGCGACGGGAATGAGCAGTTCTTC.

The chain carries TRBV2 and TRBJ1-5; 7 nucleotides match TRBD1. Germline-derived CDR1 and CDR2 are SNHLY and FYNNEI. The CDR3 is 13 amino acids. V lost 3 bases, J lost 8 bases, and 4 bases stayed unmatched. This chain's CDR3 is CASSDGRGEPQHF. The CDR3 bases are TGTGCCAGCAGTGATGGCAGGGGGGAGCCCCAGCATTTT.

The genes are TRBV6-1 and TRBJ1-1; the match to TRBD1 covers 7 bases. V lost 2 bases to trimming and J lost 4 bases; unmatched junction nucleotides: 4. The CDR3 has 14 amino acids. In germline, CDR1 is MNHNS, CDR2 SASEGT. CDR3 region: CASSETQGGTEAFF. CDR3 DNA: TGTGCCAGCAGTGAAACGCAGGGGGGCACTGAAGCTTTCTTT.

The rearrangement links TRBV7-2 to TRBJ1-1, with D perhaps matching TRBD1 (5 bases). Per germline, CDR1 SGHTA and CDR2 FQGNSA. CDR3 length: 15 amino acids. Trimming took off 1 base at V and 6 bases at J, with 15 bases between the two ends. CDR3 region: CASSLGGVFGSEAFF. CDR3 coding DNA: TGTGCCAGCAGCTTAGGGGGGGTATTTGGCTCTGAAGCTTTCTTT.

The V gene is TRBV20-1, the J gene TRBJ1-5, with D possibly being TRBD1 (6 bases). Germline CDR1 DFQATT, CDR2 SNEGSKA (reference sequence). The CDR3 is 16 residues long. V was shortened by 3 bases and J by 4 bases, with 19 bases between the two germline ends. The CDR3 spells CSASLRGAWPNQPQHF. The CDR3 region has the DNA TGCAGTGCTAGTCTCCGGGGGGCTTGGCCAAATCAGCCCCAGCATTTT.

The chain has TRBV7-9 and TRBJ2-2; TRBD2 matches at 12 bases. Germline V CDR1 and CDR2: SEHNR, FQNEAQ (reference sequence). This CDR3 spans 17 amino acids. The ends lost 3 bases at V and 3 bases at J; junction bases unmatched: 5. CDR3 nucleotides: TGTGCCAGCAGCTTTATAAGACTAGCGGGAGACACCGGGGAGCTGTTTTTT. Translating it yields CASSFIRLAGDTGELFF. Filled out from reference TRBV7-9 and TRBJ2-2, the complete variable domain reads DTGVSQNPRHKITKRGQNVTFRCDPISEHNRLYWYRQTLGQGPEFLTYFQNEAQLEKSRLLSDRFSAERPKGSFSTLEIQRTEQGDSAMYLCASSFIRLAGDTGELFFGEGSRLTVL.

The CDR3, as DNA: TGTGCCAGTAGTCCCCGAGGGTTGACCGGGGAGCTGTTTTTT. It yields the protein CASSPRGLTGELFF. The chain has TRBV19 and TRBJ2-2; tentative D call: TRBD2 (5 bases). The germline CDR1 and CDR2 sequences are LNHDA and SQIVND (reference sequence). Between the trimmed V and J ends, which lost 5 bases and 5 bases, there was a span of 12 bases. The CDR3 sequence is 14 residues long. The variable domain in full, with the rest retrieved from reference TRBV19 and TRBJ2-2, is DGGITQSPKYLFRKEGQNVTLSCEQNLNHDAMYWYRQDPGQGLRLIYYSQIVNDFQKGDIAEGYSVSREKKESFPLTVTSAQKNPTAFYLCASSPRGLTGELFFGEGSRLTVL.

The CDR3 loop reads CASSSQGGGTEAFF. DNA of the CDR3: TGTGCCAGCAGCTCTCAGGGTGGCGGCACTGAAGCTTTCTTT. J is TRBJ1-1 and V is TRBV7-3, with D possibly TRBD1 on 5 matching bases. This CDR3 is 14 amino acids long. The ends were cut back, 4 bases at V and 4 bases at J, with 13 bases in the middle. CDR1 and CDR2 from the germline V gene are SGHTA and FQGTGA.

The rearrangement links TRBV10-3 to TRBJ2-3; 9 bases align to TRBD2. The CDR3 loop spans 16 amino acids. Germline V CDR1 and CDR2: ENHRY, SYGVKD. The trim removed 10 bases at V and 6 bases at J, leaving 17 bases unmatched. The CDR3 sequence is CATLTSNSGSGDTQYF. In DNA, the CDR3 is TGTGCCACCCTCACATCCAATAGCGGGAGTGGCGATACGCAGTATTTT.

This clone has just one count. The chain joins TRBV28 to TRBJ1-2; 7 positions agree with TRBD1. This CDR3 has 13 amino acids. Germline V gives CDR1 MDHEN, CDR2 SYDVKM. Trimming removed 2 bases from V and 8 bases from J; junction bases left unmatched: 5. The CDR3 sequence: CASSLQTGQGYTF. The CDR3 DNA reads TGTGCCAGCAGTTTACAGACAGGGCAAGGCTACACCTTC.